The 28 T cell receptor beta chains reported below all come from one sample, sequenced in a study of shared clonotypes between healthy human individuals. Only in-frame clones appear in the TCRdb table, and some are missing; sequencing was by immunoSEQ multiplex PCR. The sample has some 1.4 million clones; roughly 95% are singletons. Input material: naive CD4+ T cells sorted from blood. The subset denotes: CD45RA+ positively selected. Receptor source: a young man in good health.

This clone appeared once. The chain joins TRBV14 to TRBJ1-1; D unresolved. Trimming took off 1 base at V and 1 base at J, with 7 bases between the two ends. This CDR3 contains 14 residues. Germline V gene sequence: CDR1 SGHDN, CDR2 FVKESK. CDR3 residues: CASSQVWGNTEAFF. The CDR3 nucleotides are TGTGCCAGCAGCCAAGTGTGGGGGAACACTGAAGCTTTCTTT.

Regarding this clone: At the DNA level, this CDR3 is encoded by other sequences in the same sample as well. The V and J genes are TRBV19 and TRBJ2-7, with D possibly TRBD1 on 6 matching bases. The CDR3 totals 13 residues. V was trimmed by 3 bases and J by 4 bases, leaving 10 bases between them. Germline V gene sequence: CDR1 LNHDA, CDR2 SQIVND (reference sequence). CDR3 DNA sequence: TGTGCCAGTAGTATTACAGGGTCGTACGAGCAGTACTTC. This gives the protein CASSITGSYEQYF.

The count of this clone is one. The chain links TRBV9 to TRBJ2-5; 7 bases are shared with TRBD1. This CDR3 contains 15 residues. Germline V gives CDR1 SGDLS, CDR2 YYNGEE. Trimming at V came to 4 bases and at J to 2 bases, leaving 8 bases not matched to a gene. CDR3 region: CASSPHGTEQETQYF. CDR3 DNA: TGTGCCAGCAGCCCACATGGGACAGAACAAGAGACCCAGTACTTC.

J is TRBJ1-2 and V is TRBV5-4; 9 bases map to TRBD1. Germline values: CDR1 SGHNT, CDR2 YYREEE (reference sequence). V lost 4 bases to trimming and J lost 7 bases; unmatched junction nucleotides: 8. The CDR3 has 14 residues. In DNA, the CDR3 is TGTGCCAGCAGCGCACAGGGGGCCCGGGGTGGCTACACCTTC. It specifies CASSAQGARGGYTF.

The chain recombines TRBV6-6 with TRBJ2-1; 10 nucleotides align to TRBD2. Germline V gene data show CDR1 as MNHNY and CDR2 as SVGAGI (reference sequence). The CDR3 runs to 15 residues. The V segment lost 6 bases and the J segment 2 bases; nucleotides outside the gene matches: 4. This chain's CDR3 is CASSPGTSAYNEQFF. Written as DNA, the CDR3 is TGTGCCAGCAGCCCCGGGACTAGCGCCTACAATGAGCAGTTCTTC.

The rearrangement uses TRBV13 and TRBJ2-6; 9 positions agree with TRBD1. Germline CDR1 and CDR2: PRHDT and FYEKMQ (reference sequence). V was pared by 5 bases and J by 2 bases, with 10 bases of the junction left unmatched. The CDR3 runs 18 residues. CDR3 DNA sequence: TGTGCCAGCAGCAATACAGGGGGCGCCCCCCCTGGGGCCAACGTCCTGACTTTC. This sequence encodes CASSNTGGAPPGANVLTF.

The genes are TRBV5-1 and TRBJ2-3; D remains ambiguous. CDR1 and CDR2 (germline): SGHRS, YFSETQ. Trimming pared 5 bases from V and 2 bases from J, leaving 18 bases between. The CDR3 loop spans 16 amino acids. CDR3 sequence (DNA): TGCGCCAGCAGTTTTACGGCCGATCACTTCACAGATACGCAGTATTTT. Translating gives CASSFTADHFTDTQYF.

The chain joins TRBV6-5 to TRBJ2-4; D is unresolved. CDR3 length: 14 residues. Germline V gene data show CDR1 as MNHEY and CDR2 as SVGAGI. The ends were cut back, 0 bases at V and 7 bases at J, with 10 bases in the middle. Here the CDR3 reads CASSYSHTSNIQYF. As DNA, the CDR3 is TGTGCCAGCAGTTACTCGCACACCTCCAACATTCAGTACTTC.

The chain is built from TRBV11-2 and TRBJ2-3, with TRBD2 matching 16 bases. The trim removed 4 bases at V and 0 bases at J, leaving 7 bases unmatched. The CDR3 has 19 residues. The germline V gene encodes CDR1 SGHAT and CDR2 FQNNGV. In nucleotides, the CDR3 is TGTGCCAGCAGCTCGCCGGGACTAGCGGGAGGGGGGAGCACAGATACGCAGTATTTT. Amino acid sequence: CASSSPGLAGGGSTDTQYF.

The rearrangement uses TRBV27 and TRBJ2-2, with D maybe TRBD1 (6 bases). The CDR3 has 16 amino acids. Germline loops: CDR1 MNHEY, CDR2 SMNVEV (reference sequence). V lost 5 bases, J lost 3 bases, and 16 bases lay in between. CDR3 coding DNA: TGTGCCAGCAGTCCCGCTACAGGGATCCACACCGGGGAGCTGTTTTTT. Translated: CASSPATGIHTGELFF.

The CDR3 sequence: CASGGLAEAFF. The CDR3 bases are TGTGCCTCGGGTGGTCTTGCTGAAGCTTTCTTT. The chain carries TRBV7-9 and TRBJ1-1; D call uncertain. Looked up from germline, CDR1 is SEHNR and CDR2 is FQNEAQ (reference sequence). The CDR3 covers 11 residues. Trimming removed 11 bases from V and 6 bases from J, with 13 bases in between.

The rearrangement links TRBV5-4 to TRBJ2-7, with D tentatively TRBD1 (6 bases). In germline, CDR1 is SGHNT, CDR2 YYREEE (reference sequence). The CDR3 spans 15 residues. V dropped 0 bases and J dropped 3 bases, with 13 bases sitting between them. This chain's CDR3 is CASSLVGQRYYEQYF. The DNA for the CDR3 is TGTGCCAGCAGCTTGGTCGGACAGCGATACTACGAGCAGTACTTC.

The V call is TRBV27, the J call TRBJ1-2; possible D gene TRBD1, 6 bases. Trimming took 1 base from V and 4 from J, leaving 22 bases between them. The germline CDR1 and CDR2 sequences are MNHEY and SMNVEV (reference sequence). The CDR3 has 18 amino acids. CDR3 DNA: TGTGCCAGCAGTTTATATCCCCTCCGACAGCCAGGGGTCTATGGCTACACCTTC. Residues: CASSLYPLRQPGVYGYTF.

In the case of this clone: The sample carries other DNA sequences with the same CDR3. The genes are TRBV18 and TRBJ2-3; D gene ambiguous. V lost 1 base to trimming and J lost 0 bases, with 8 bases between them. Per the germline V gene, CDR1 is KGHSH and CDR2 is LQKENI. The CDR3 is made up of 15 amino acids. CDR3 in amino acids: CASSPLAESTDTQYF. CDR3 nucleotides: TGTGCCAGCTCACCACTAGCCGAGAGCACAGATACGCAGTATTTT. The full variable domain, rest sourced from reference TRBV18 and TRBJ2-3, is NAGVMQNPRHLVRRRGQEARLRCSPMKGHSHVYWYRQLPEEGLKFMVYLQKENIIDESGMPKERFSAEFPKEGPSILRIQQVVRGDSAAYFCASSPLAESTDTQYFGPGTRLTVL.

The V gene is TRBV25-1, the J gene TRBJ2-6, with 7 bases identical to TRBD1. V trimming: 6 bases; J trimming: 2 bases; junction bases outside the gene matches: 1. This CDR3 has 14 amino acids. The germline CDR1 and CDR2 sequences are MGHDK and SYGVNS. The CDR3 here is CASSTGAGANVLTF. CDR3 sequence (DNA): TGTGCCAGCAGCACAGGGGCTGGGGCCAACGTCCTGACTTTC. The whole variable domain, remainder taken from reference TRBV25-1 and TRBJ2-6, is EADIYQTPRYLVIGTGKKITLECSQTMGHDKMYWYQQDPGMELHLIHYSYGVNSTEKGDLSSESTVSRIRTEHFPLTLESARPSHTSQYLCASSTGAGANVLTFGAGSRLTVL.

The chain joins TRBV4-2 to TRBJ1-5; D unclear. V was cut by 0 bases and J by 2 bases, with 14 bases left in between. This CDR3 has 17 residues. CDR1 LGHNA and CDR2 YNFKEQ come from the germline V gene. In nucleotides, the CDR3 is TGTGCCAGCAGCCAAGATCGATCCCTGGCGGGCAATCAGCCCCAGCATTTT. It encodes CASSQDRSLAGNQPQHF.

This clone appeared a few times. This rearrangement joins TRBV28 to TRBJ1-2, with D hard to call. V lost 10 bases and J 4 bases, leaving 13 bases between the germline ends. Looked up from germline, CDR1 is MDHEN and CDR2 is SYDVKM. The CDR3 runs 12 residues. CDR3 loop: CAIQLQSYGYTF. DNA for the CDR3: TGTGCCATCCAGCTACAGAGCTATGGCTACACCTTC.

This chain joins TRBV7-9 and TRBJ2-5, with TRBD2 matching 8 bases. The CDR3 is 18 residues long. Per the germline V gene, CDR1 is SEHNR and CDR2 is FQNEAQ (reference sequence). V shed 3 bases and J 1 base; nucleotides not matched to a gene: 13. Here the CDR3 DNA reads TGTGCCAGCAGCTTTAGTAGCGGGACCCATAAAACCCAAGAGACCCAGTACTTC. Encoded protein: CASSFSSGTHKTQETQYF.

The chain combines TRBV2 with TRBJ1-5; D remains ambiguous. Germline CDR1 and CDR2: SNHLY and FYNNEI. The CDR3 covers 15 residues. V shed 6 bases and J shed 0 bases, with 12 bases lying between them. The DNA of the CDR3 is TGTGCCAGCAGGGGTAGCGGAAATAGCAATCAGCCCCAGCATTTT. Protein: CASRGSGNSNQPQHF. The entire variable domain, with the rest obtained from reference TRBV2 and TRBJ1-5, is as follows: EPEVTQTPSHQVTQMGQEVILRCVPISNHLYFYWYRQILGQKVEFLVSFYNNEISEKSEIFDDQFSVERPDGSNFTLKIRSTKLEDSAMYFCASRGSGNSNQPQHFGDGTRLSIL.

This chain links TRBV6-6 with TRBJ1-5, with unresolved D. V was trimmed by 0 bases and J by 7 bases, leaving 13 bases between them. The CDR3 extends over 15 amino acids. CDR1 is MNHNY, CDR2 SVGAGI, per germline (reference sequence). The CDR3 protein is CASSYSPGYGQPQHF. The CDR3 nucleotides read TGTGCCAGCAGTTACTCCCCGGGCTACGGGCAGCCCCAGCATTTT.

J is TRBJ2-5 and V is TRBV7-2; 8 bases match TRBD2. The CDR3 consists of 14 residues. With 5 bases clipped from V and 5 bases from J, the junction kept 7 bases outside the gene matches. Germline assignment: CDR1 SGHTA and CDR2 FQGNSA. The chain's CDR3 is CASSPSGRQETQYF. CDR3 nucleotides: TGTGCCAGCAGCCCGAGCGGGAGACAGGAGACCCAGTACTTC.

The chain is built from TRBV19 and TRBJ1-2; perhaps TRBD1 as D (5 bases). V lost 2 bases and J 3 bases, leaving 13 bases between the germline ends. The germline gives CDR1 LNHDA, CDR2 SQIVND (reference sequence). The CDR3 length is 15 residues. CDR3 residues: CASSIQGLRDYGYTF. The CDR3 DNA is TGTGCCAGTAGTATACAGGGCCTTCGTGACTATGGCTACACCTTC.

This clone was recorded a few times. Other DNA sequences within the sample encode an identical CDR3. This sequence joins TRBV6-5 and TRBJ2-7, with D possibly matching TRBD2 (5 bases). Per germline, CDR1 MNHEY and CDR2 SVGAGI. V was shortened by 6 bases and J by 4 bases, with 13 bases between the two germline ends. This CDR3 is built from 13 residues. The CDR3 here is CASSRGRGYEQYF. In DNA, the CDR3 is TGTGCCAGCAGCCGCGGTCGGGGATACGAGCAGTACTTC.

The CDR3 nucleotides read TGCAGCGTTGGCGCTGTAATCGGAGTTGGCAGGCAGCGGGTTAGCACAGATACGCAGTATTTT. Translated, it gives CSVGAVIGVGRQRVSTDTQYF. The chain carries TRBV29-1 and TRBJ2-3, with D tentatively TRBD2 (6 bases). The CDR3 loop spans 21 amino acids. In germline, CDR1 is SQVTM, CDR2 ANQGSEA. V lost 4 bases to trimming and J lost 0 bases, with 32 bases between them.

Concerning this clone itself: At one end, the junction sequence differs from germline, possibly due to a read error. This chain uses TRBV6-1 with TRBJ2-5; D is undetermined. CDR3 length: 14 residues. The germline V gene encodes CDR1 MNHNS and CDR2 SASEGT. The DNA for the CDR3 is TGTGCCGGCCGACTGTGGCCAACCCAAGGGACCCAGTACTTC. Encoded protein: CAGRLWPTQGTQYF.

The chain carries TRBV11-2 and TRBJ2-3, with D perhaps matching TRBD2 (5 bases). CDR1 is SGHAT and CDR2 is FQNNGV in the germline V gene. CDR3 size: 15 residues. Trimming stripped 3 bases from V and 0 bases from J, with 10 bases between. CDR3 region: CASSFRTPSTDTQYF. Written as DNA, the CDR3 is TGTGCCAGCAGCTTCCGGACTCCTAGCACAGATACGCAGTATTTT.

The J gene is TRBJ1-4, the V gene TRBV5-5; D perhaps matches TRBD1 (5 bases). Between the trimmed V and J ends, which lost 4 bases and 4 bases, there was a span of 17 bases. The CDR3 runs 16 residues. CDR1 is SGHKS, CDR2 YYEKEE, per germline (reference sequence). CDR3 amino acids: CASSPYTEGLNEKLFF. In DNA form, the CDR3 reads TGTGCCAGCAGCCCATATACGGAGGGGCTTAATGAAAAACTGTTTTTT. Complete variable domain (other parts from reference TRBV5-5 and TRBJ1-4): DAGVTQSPTHLIKTRGQQVTLRCSPISGHKSVSWYQQVLGQGPQFIFQYYEKEERGRGNFPDRFSARQFPNYSSELNVNALLLGDSALYLCASSPYTEGLNEKLFFGSGTQLSVL.

This chain uses TRBV28 with TRBJ2-1; tentative D call: TRBD2 (6 bases). The CDR3 runs 15 residues. Germline V gene data show CDR1 as MDHEN and CDR2 as SYDVKM. V lost 6 bases to trimming and J lost 4 bases, with 16 bases between them. This CDR3 is CASRTPGLPYNEQFF. The CDR3 coding sequence is TGTGCCAGCAGGACCCCGGGACTTCCATACAATGAGCAGTTCTTC. The variable domain in full, completed from reference TRBV28 and TRBJ2-1, reads DVKVTQSSRYLVKRTGEKVFLECVQDMDHENMFWYRQDPGLGLRLIYFSYDVKMKEKGDIPEGYSVSREKKERFSLILESASTNQTSMYLCASRTPGLPYNEQFFGPGTRLTVL.